This T cell receptor (beta chain) stems from a study of blood T cell repertoires in COVID-19. Overall study context: COVID-19 samples, acute and convalescent, were from the United States, Italy and Spain. The cDNA or gDNA used as material had been derived from T cells, B-cell-depleted T cells, or PBMCs.

Under the authors' procedure: From reference gene primer amplification, estimates of nucleated cell counts were derived. Clones were sequenced by immunoSEQ multiplex PCR, and TCRdb holds only the in-frame ones, with some missing. V and J calls and clone size come straight from that table; D and trimming were deduced from the DNA. The table records about 160,000 clones, around 82% of them present only once. Germline V gene lookup returns CDR1 SNHLY and CDR2 FYNNEI. The CDR3 has 14 amino acids. Unmatched junction bases numbered 5, after V lost 2 bases and J lost 6 bases. The chain carries TRBV2 and TRBJ2-3; 7 bases map to TRBD1. Sequenced input: peripheral blood. This receptor was obtained from a man between 60 and 75 years old who had recovered from COVID-19. The CDR3 bases are TGTGCCAGCAGTGAAAGAGGGGGCCGGGATACGCAGTATTTT. Its translation is CASSERGGRDTQYF.